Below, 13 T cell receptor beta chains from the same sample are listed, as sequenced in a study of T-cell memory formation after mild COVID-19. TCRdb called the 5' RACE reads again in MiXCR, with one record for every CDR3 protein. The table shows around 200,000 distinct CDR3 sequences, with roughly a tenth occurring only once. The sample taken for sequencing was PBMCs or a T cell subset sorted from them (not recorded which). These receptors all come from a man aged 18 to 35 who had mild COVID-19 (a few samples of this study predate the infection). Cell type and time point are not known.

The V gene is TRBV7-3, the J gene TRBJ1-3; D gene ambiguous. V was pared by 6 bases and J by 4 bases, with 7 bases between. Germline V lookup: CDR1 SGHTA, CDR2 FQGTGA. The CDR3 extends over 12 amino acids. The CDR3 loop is CASRGPGNTIYF. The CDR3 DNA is TGTGCCAGCAGGGGCCCGGGAAACACCATATATTTT.

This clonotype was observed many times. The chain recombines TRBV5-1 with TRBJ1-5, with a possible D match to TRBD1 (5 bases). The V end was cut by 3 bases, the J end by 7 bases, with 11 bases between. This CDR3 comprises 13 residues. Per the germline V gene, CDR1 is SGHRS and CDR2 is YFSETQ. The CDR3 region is CASSSGTEQPQHF. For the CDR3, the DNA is TGCGCCAGCAGCTCAGGGACGGAACAGCCCCAGCATTTT. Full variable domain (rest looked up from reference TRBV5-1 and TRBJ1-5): KAGVTQTPRYLIKTRGQQVTLSCSPISGHRSVSWYQQTPGQGLQFLFEYFSETQRNKGNFPGRFSGRQFSNSRSEMNVSTLELGDSALYLCASSSGTEQPQHFGDGTRLSIL.

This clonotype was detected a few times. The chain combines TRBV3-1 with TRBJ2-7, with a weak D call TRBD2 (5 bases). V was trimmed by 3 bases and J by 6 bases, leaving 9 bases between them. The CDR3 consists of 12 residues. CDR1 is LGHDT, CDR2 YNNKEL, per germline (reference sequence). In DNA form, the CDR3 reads TGTGCCAGCAGCCACCGGGGTGGCGAGCAGTACGTC. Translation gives CASSHRGGEQYV.

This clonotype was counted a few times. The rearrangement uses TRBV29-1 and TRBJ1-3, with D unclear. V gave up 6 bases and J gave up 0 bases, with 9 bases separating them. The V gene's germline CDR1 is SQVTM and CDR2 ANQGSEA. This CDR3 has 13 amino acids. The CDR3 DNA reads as TGCAGCGTCTTCGTAGGCTCTGGAAACACCATATATTTT. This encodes CSVFVGSGNTIYF.

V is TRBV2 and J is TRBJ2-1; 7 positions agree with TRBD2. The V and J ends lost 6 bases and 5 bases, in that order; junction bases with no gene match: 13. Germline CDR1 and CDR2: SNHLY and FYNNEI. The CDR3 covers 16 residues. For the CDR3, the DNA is TGTGCCAGCAGGACGCCGGCTAGCGGTCTTCACAATGAGCAGTTCTTC. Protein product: CASRTPASGLHNEQFF.

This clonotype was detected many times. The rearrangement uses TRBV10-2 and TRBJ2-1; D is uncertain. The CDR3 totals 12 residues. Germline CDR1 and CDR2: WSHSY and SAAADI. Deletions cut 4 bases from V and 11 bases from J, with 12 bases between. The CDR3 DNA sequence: TGCGCCAGCAGTGTAGACACCGCGCAGCAGTTCTTC. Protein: CASSVDTAQQFF.

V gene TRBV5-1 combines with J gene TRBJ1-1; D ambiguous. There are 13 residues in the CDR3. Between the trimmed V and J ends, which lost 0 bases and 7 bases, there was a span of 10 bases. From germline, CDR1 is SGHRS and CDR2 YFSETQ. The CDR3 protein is CASSLATLSEAFF. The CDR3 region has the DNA TGCGCCAGCAGCTTGGCTACACTAAGTGAAGCTTTCTTT.

Written as DNA, the CDR3 is TGTGCCAGCAATACGGGGCCGGGGATCAATCAGCCCCAGCATTTT. The encoded protein is CASNTGPGINQPQHF. The rearrangement uses TRBV28 and TRBJ1-5; D possibly corresponds to TRBD1 (5 bases). Between the trimmed V and J ends, which lost 7 bases and 3 bases, there was a span of 16 bases. The CDR3 consists of 15 residues. Germline loops: CDR1 MDHEN, CDR2 SYDVKM.

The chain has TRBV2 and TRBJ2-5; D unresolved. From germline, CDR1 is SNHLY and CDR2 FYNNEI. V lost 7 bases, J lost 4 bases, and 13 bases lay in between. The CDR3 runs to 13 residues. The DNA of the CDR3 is TGTGCCAGCATTAACAGTTTATTAGAGACCCAGTACTTC. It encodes CASINSLLETQYF.

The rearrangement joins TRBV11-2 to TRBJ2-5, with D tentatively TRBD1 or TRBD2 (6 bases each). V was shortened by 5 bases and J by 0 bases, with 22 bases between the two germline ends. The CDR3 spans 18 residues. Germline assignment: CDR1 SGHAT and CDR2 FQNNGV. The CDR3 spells CASSPGARAQPYQETQYF. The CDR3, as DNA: TGTGCCAGCAGCCCGGGGGCGCGAGCCCAGCCATACCAAGAGACCCAGTACTTC.

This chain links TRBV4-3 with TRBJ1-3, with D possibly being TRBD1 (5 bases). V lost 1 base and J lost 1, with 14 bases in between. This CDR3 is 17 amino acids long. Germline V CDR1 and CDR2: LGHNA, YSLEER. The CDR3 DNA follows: TGCGCCAGCAGCCAAGGACACGGGGGACGGTCTGGAAACACCATATATTTT. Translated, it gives CASSQGHGGRSGNTIYF.

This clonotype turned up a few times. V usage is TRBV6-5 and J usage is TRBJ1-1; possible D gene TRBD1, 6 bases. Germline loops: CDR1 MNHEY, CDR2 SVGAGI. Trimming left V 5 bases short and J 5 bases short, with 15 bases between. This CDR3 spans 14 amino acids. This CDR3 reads CASSQWGARTEAFF. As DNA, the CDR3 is TGTGCCAGCAGTCAGTGGGGGGCACGAACTGAAGCTTTCTTT.

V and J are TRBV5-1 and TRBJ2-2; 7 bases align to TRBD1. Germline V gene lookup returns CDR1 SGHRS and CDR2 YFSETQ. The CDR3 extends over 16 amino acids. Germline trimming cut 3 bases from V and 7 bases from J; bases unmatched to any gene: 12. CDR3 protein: CASSWDRYGKGGELFF. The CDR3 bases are TGCGCCAGCAGCTGGGACAGATACGGGAAAGGCGGGGAGCTGTTTTTT. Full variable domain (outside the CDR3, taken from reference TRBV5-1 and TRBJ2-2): KAGVTQTPRYLIKTRGQQVTLSCSPISGHRSVSWYQQTPGQGLQFLFEYFSETQRNKGNFPGRFSGRQFSNSRSEMNVSTLELGDSALYLCASSWDRYGKGGELFFGEGSRLTVL.